The 22 T cell receptor beta chains in this list originate from one sample, sequenced in a study of shared clonotypes between healthy human individuals (dated by TCRdb to 2018 to 2020). Library generation was performed with the immunoSEQ multiplex PCR assay. The source is immuneACCESS, and TCRdb retained only in-frame sequences with V and J called. Part of the clones is not carried over; for the studies checked, unresolved V genes explain less than half of this, and the remainder is unexplained. This sample is represented by millions of clones; just over 90% of them were singletons. The ten largest clones represent 0.13% to 0.15% of the sample. The sample taken for sequencing was naive CD4+ T cells sorted from blood. This sample's cell subset or site label indicates: CD45RA+ positively selected. The receptors were gathered from a man aged 18 to 29 in good health.

This clone has a handful of counts. The genes are TRBV4-3 and TRBJ1-5, with D unresolved. The length of the CDR3 is 13 residues. Trimming removed 4 bases at V and 6 bases at J, with 10 bases between. Germline lookup yields CDR1 LGHNA and CDR2 YSLEER. The DNA of the CDR3 is TGCGCCAGCAGCCCAGAGAGAGGTCAGCCCCAGCATTTT. Encoded protein: CASSPERGQPQHF.

The rearrangement joins TRBV4-3 to TRBJ1-1; a weak D match, TRBD1 (5 bases). V was shortened by 4 bases and J by 5 bases, with 17 bases between the two germline ends. The V gene's germline CDR1 is LGHNA and CDR2 YSLEER. The CDR3 sequence is 15 residues long. The CDR3 sequence: CASSPPRQGGTEAFF. Here the CDR3 DNA reads TGCGCCAGCAGCCCTCCTCGGCAGGGAGGGACTGAAGCTTTCTTT.

The chain couples TRBV30 to TRBJ2-5; 10 bases match TRBD2. Germline lookup yields CDR1 GTSNPN and CDR2 SVGIG (reference sequence). The CDR3 runs 15 residues. Trimming at V came to 0 bases and at J to 5 bases, leaving 6 bases not matched to a gene. The DNA of the CDR3 is TGTGCCTGGAGTGTAACAGCGGGAGGGCCGGAGACCCAGTACTTC. Its protein product is CAWSVTAGGPETQYF.

About this clone itself: The same CDR3 arises from other DNA sequences in this sample as well. J is TRBJ2-2 and V is TRBV5-1; tentatively, D is TRBD2 (7 bases). The length of the CDR3 is 15 residues. Trimming took 1 base from V and 3 from J, leaving 10 bases between them. Germline V gives CDR1 SGHRS, CDR2 YFSETQ. The CDR3 DNA reads TGCGCCAGCAGCTTGCCGGGGGGCGACACCGGGGAGCTGTTTTTT. Translating it yields CASSLPGGDTGELFF.

This rearrangement joins TRBV9 to TRBJ2-3, with 11 bases identical to TRBD2. The CDR3 covers 15 residues. CDR1 and CDR2 from the germline V gene are SGDLS and YYNGEE. V trimming: 5 bases; J trimming: 0 bases; junction bases outside the gene matches: 2. The CDR3 is CASRPSGRSTDTQYF. DNA for the CDR3: TGTGCCAGCAGACCTAGCGGGAGGAGCACAGATACGCAGTATTTT. Based on the CDR3 plus reference TRBV9 and TRBJ2-3, the full variable domain is DSGVTQTPKHLITATGQRVTLRCSPRSGDLSVYWYQQSLDQGLQFLIQYYNGEERAKGNILERFSAQQFPDLHSELNLSSLELGDSALYFCASRPSGRSTDTQYFGPGTRLTVL.

CDR3 coding DNA: TGTGCCAGCAGCACAGCCGGGACAGGGAATTGGAAGCAGTACTTC. Protein product: CASSTAGTGNWKQYF. The J gene is TRBJ2-7, the V gene TRBV7-9; 9 positions match TRBD1. Trimming took 5 bases from V and 8 from J; bases not matched to a gene: 13. This CDR3 spans 15 amino acids. Per the germline V gene, CDR1 is SEHNR and CDR2 is FQNEAQ (reference sequence).

The chain carries TRBV4-1 and TRBJ1-1, with 7 bases that match TRBD1. The CDR3 spans 15 residues. CDR1 and CDR2 from the germline V gene are MGHRA and YSYEKL. Trimming took 8 bases from V and 5 from J; bases not matched to a gene: 14. CDR3 in DNA: TGCGCCAGCCGGGTAGGGGGCGTCTCAAGTACTGAAGCTTTCTTT. This translates into CASRVGGVSSTEAFF.

CDR3 DNA sequence: TGCGCCAGCAGCTTATTTGACAGCTATAGCACAGATACGCAGTATTTT. Protein product: CASSLFDSYSTDTQYF. V usage is TRBV5-1 and J usage is TRBJ2-3; perhaps TRBD1 as D (5 bases). The V and J ends lost 2 bases and 0 bases respectively, with 13 bases between them. The CDR3 sequence is 16 residues long. CDR1 and CDR2 from the germline V gene are SGHRS and YFSETQ.

The chain links TRBV10-1 to TRBJ2-2; 11 nucleotides agree with TRBD1. This CDR3 has 15 amino acids. Losses at the gene ends were 7 bases for V and 4 bases for J; bases not matched to a gene: 5. The germline V gene has CDR1 WNHNN and CDR2 SYGVQD (reference sequence). The CDR3, as DNA: TGCGCCAGCACCCCGGGACAGGGGGGCACCGGGGAGCTGTTTTTT. As protein: CASTPGQGGTGELFF.

This clone was recorded only once. The chain carries TRBV27 and TRBJ1-1, with a tentative D call TRBD1 (6 bases). Trimming cost V 1 base and J 4 bases, with 16 bases left between them. Germline assignment: CDR1 MNHEY and CDR2 SMNVEV (reference sequence). The CDR3 length is 16 residues. CDR3: CASSLYPPGVGTEAFF. The CDR3, as DNA: TGTGCCAGCAGTTTATACCCGCCAGGGGTGGGCACTGAAGCTTTCTTT.

This chain connects TRBV2 to TRBJ1-6; D is unresolved. Germline V gives CDR1 SNHLY, CDR2 FYNNEI. Deletions cut 2 bases from V and 14 bases from J, with 13 bases between. This CDR3 has 13 amino acids. The CDR3 region has the DNA TGTGCCAGCAGTGAAAGGCCGGGGTCCTCCCTCCACTTT. It encodes CASSERPGSSLHF.

The chain has TRBV2 and TRBJ1-1; 8 bases fit TRBD1. Trimming removed 4 bases from V and 7 bases from J; junction bases left unmatched: 8. CDR3 length equals 14 residues. The V gene's germline CDR1 is SNHLY and CDR2 FYNNEI. Written as DNA, the CDR3 is TGTGCCAGCAGTGTAGGGACAGGCCTCAATGAAGCTTTCTTT. Translated, it gives CASSVGTGLNEAFF.

This clone was recorded only once. The J gene is TRBJ2-2, the V gene TRBV25-1, with 7 bases matching TRBD1. Looked up from germline, CDR1 is MGHDK and CDR2 is SYGVNS. The CDR3 is 15 residues long. V trimming: 6 bases; J trimming: 2 bases; junction bases outside the gene matches: 6. The CDR3 sequence: CASSGDRVNTGELFF. The CDR3 DNA reads TGTGCCAGCAGCGGAGACAGGGTTAACACCGGGGAGCTGTTTTTT.

This clone occurred a few times. The V call is TRBV28, the J call TRBJ1-4; D unresolved. V was pared by 3 bases and J by 8 bases, with 13 bases between. Germline V gene sequence: CDR1 MDHEN, CDR2 SYDVKM. The length of the CDR3 is 14 residues. The CDR3 sequence is CASSFMVSGEKLFF. The CDR3 nucleotides read TGTGCCAGCAGTTTTATGGTGTCTGGCGAAAAACTGTTTTTT.

The chain carries TRBV9 and TRBJ2-3; 7 nucleotides line up with TRBD1. Germline CDR1 is SGDLS and CDR2 is YYNGEE. This CDR3 has 15 residues. Trimming took 4 bases from V and 3 from J; bases not matched to a gene: 8. The CDR3 DNA sequence: TGTGCCAGCAGCCTGCAGGGGGTGGGGACAGATACGCAGTATTTT. Amino acid sequence: CASSLQGVGTDTQYF.

This CDR3 reads CAWSRDRKSYEQYF. CDR3 DNA: TGTGCCTGGAGTCGGGACAGGAAGTCCTACGAGCAGTACTTC. The V gene is TRBV30, the J gene TRBJ2-7; 8 bases are a match to TRBD1. The V gene's germline CDR1 is GTSNPN and CDR2 SVGIG (reference sequence). Germline trimming cut 2 bases from V and 1 base from J; bases unmatched to any gene: 4. This CDR3 contains 14 residues.

The genes are TRBV2 and TRBJ1-2, with D possibly being TRBD1 (5 bases). V gave up 6 bases and J gave up 7 bases, with 9 bases separating them. This CDR3 region has 11 residues. Germline values: CDR1 SNHLY, CDR2 FYNNEI. CDR3 DNA sequence: TGTGCCAGCAGCAGGGATAGTGGCTACACCTTC. Translation gives CASSRDSGYTF.

The gene calls are TRBV5-6 and TRBJ2-7; weak D call: TRBD1 (6 bases). This CDR3 spans 14 amino acids. The germline V gene encodes CDR1 SGHDT and CDR2 YYEEEE. V gave up 5 bases and J gave up 1 base, with 13 bases separating them. The CDR3 nucleotides read TGTGCCAGCAGTTTTGGGACACAATCCTACGAGCAGTACTTC. The encoded protein is CASSFGTQSYEQYF.

The CDR3 is CASSVQRRGYEQYF. The CDR3 nucleotides are TGTGCCAGCAGCGTCCAGAGGCGGGGCTACGAGCAGTACTTC. V gene TRBV11-2 combines with J gene TRBJ2-7, with D possibly matching TRBD2 (6 bases). V lost 5 bases, J lost 3 bases, and 14 bases lay in between. The CDR3 is made up of 14 amino acids. Germline V gives CDR1 SGHAT, CDR2 FQNNGV.

Details on this clone: Other DNA variants within this sample encode the same CDR3. The chain has TRBV5-1 and TRBJ2-3; 7 bases are a match to TRBD2. CDR1 SGHRS and CDR2 YFSETQ come from the germline V gene. The V gene end was trimmed by 4 bases and the J gene end by 1 base; junction bases not matched to a gene: 9. The CDR3 extends over 16 amino acids. DNA for the CDR3: TGCGCCAGCAGCCCCCTTCTGGCGGGAGGCACAGATACGCAGTATTTT. Its protein product is CASSPLLAGGTDTQYF.

V is TRBV19 and J is TRBJ2-1; D unresolved. The length of the CDR3 is 12 residues. CDR1 is LNHDA and CDR2 is SQIVND in the germline V gene (reference sequence). Trimming took 9 bases from V and 3 from J, leaving 9 bases between them. CDR3 nucleotides: TGTGCCAGGGTCCCCTACTACAATGAGCAGTTCTTC. This codes for CARVPYYNEQFF. Drawing the rest from reference TRBV19 and TRBJ2-1, the complete variable domain is DGGITQSPKYLFRKEGQNVTLSCEQNLNHDAMYWYRQDPGQGLRLIYYSQIVNDFQKGDIAEGYSVSREKKESFPLTVTSAQKNPTAFYLCARVPYYNEQFFGPGTRLTVL.

V usage is TRBV19 and J usage is TRBJ2-7; 7 bases agree with TRBD2. This CDR3 comprises 16 residues. CDR1 LNHDA and CDR2 SQIVND come from the germline V gene (reference sequence). After removal of 4 bases from V and 2 bases from J, the junction contained 11 bases not matched to a gene. This CDR3 reads CASSSFSGGAPYEQYF. The CDR3 DNA is TGTGCCAGTAGTAGTTTTTCGGGGGGTGCGCCCTACGAGCAGTACTTC. Full variable domain (rest looked up from reference TRBV19 and TRBJ2-7): DGGITQSPKYLFRKEGQNVTLSCEQNLNHDAMYWYRQDPGQGLRLIYYSQIVNDFQKGDIAEGYSVSREKKESFPLTVTSAQKNPTAFYLCASSSFSGGAPYEQYFGPGTRLTVT.